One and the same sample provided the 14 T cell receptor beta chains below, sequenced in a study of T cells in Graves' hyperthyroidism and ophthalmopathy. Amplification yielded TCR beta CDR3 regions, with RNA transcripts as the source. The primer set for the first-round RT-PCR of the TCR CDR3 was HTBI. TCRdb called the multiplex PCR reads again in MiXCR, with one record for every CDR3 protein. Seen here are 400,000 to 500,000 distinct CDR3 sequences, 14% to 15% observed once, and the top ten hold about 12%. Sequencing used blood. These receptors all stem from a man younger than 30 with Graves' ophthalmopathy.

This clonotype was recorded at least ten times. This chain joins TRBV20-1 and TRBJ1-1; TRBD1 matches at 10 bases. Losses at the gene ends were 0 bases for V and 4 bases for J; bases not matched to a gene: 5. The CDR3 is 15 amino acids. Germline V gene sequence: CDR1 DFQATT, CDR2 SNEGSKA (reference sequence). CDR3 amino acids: CSARDPGQGSTEAFF. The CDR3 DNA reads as TGCAGTGCTAGAGACCCGGGACAGGGGAGCACTGAAGCTTTCTTT.

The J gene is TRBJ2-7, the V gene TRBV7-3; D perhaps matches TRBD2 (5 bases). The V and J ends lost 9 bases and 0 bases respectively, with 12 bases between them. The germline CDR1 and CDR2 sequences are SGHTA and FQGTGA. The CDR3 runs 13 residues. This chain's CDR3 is CARRASGSYEQYF. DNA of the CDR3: TGTGCCAGGAGGGCCTCTGGCTCCTACGAGCAGTACTTC.

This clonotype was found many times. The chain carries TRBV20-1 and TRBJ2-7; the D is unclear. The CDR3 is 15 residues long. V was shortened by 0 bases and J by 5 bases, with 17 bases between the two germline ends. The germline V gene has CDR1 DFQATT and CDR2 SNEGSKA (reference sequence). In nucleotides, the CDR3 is TGCAGTGCTAGAGACCCCTACTGGGAAAAAAACGAGCAGTACTTC. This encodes CSARDPYWEKNEQYF.

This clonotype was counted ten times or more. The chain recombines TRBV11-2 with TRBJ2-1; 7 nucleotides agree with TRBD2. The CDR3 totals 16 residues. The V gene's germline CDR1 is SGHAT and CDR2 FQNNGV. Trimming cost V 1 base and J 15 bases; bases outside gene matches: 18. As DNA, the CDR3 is TGTGCCAGCAGCTTAGGGGGGGGAACTAGCGCCAAATTAGGGTTCTTC. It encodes CASSLGGGTSAKLGFF.

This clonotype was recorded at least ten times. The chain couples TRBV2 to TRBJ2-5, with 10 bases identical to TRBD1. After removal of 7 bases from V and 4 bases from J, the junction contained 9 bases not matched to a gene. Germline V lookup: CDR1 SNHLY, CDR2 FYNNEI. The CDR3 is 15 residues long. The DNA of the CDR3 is TGTGCCAGCACCTCGGGACAGGGGAGGGGAGAGACCCAGTACTTC. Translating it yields CASTSGQGRGETQYF.

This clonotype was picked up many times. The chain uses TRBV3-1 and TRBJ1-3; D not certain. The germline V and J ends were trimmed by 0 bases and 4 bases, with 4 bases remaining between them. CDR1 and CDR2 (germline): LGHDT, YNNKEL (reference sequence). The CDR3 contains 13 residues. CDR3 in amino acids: CASSQDWGNTIYF. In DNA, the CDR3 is TGTGCCAGCAGCCAAGACTGGGGAAACACCATATATTTT.

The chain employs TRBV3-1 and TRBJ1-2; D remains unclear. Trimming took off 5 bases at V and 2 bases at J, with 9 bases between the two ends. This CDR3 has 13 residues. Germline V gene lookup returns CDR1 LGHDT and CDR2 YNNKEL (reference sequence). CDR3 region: CASSWTENYGYTF. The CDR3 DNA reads TGTGCCAGCAGCTGGACGGAAAACTATGGCTACACCTTC. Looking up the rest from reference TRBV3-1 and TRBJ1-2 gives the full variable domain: DTAVSQTPKYLVTQMGNDKSIKCEQNLGHDTMYWYKQDSKKFLKIMFSYNNKELIINETVPNRFSPKSPDKAHLNLHINSLELGDSAVYFCASSWTENYGYTFGSGTRLTVV.

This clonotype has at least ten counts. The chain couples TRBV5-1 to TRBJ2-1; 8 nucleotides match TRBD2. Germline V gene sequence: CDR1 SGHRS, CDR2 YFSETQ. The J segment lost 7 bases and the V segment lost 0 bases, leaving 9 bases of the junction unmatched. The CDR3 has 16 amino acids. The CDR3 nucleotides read TGCGCCAGCAGCTTGGCCCCGGGGGGGGGAGGGAATGAGCAGTTCTTC. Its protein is CASSLAPGGGGNEQFF. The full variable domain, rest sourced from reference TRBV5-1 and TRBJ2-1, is KAGVTQTPRYLIKTRGQQVTLSCSPISGHRSVSWYQQTPGQGLQFLFEYFSETQRNKGNFPGRFSGRQFSNSRSEMNVSTLELGDSALYLCASSLAPGGGGNEQFFGPGTRLTVL.

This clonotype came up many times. In DNA, the CDR3 is TGTGCCAGCAGTGTTCCCCCCGGGAGTAGGGGAAGCTACGAGCAGTACTTC. Its translation: CASSVPPGSRGSYEQYF. The rearrangement joins TRBV2 to TRBJ2-7, with TRBD2 as a possible D gene (6 bases). The CDR3 runs 17 residues. V was trimmed by 4 bases and J by 3 bases, leaving 22 bases between them. Germline V gene data show CDR1 as SNHLY and CDR2 as FYNNEI.

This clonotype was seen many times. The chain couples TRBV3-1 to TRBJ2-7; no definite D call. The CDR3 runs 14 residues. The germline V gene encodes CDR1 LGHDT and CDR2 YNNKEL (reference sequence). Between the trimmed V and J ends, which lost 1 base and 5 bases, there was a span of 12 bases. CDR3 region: CASSQVALAHEQYF. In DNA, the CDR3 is TGTGCCAGCAGCCAAGTGGCCCTCGCGCACGAGCAGTACTTC.

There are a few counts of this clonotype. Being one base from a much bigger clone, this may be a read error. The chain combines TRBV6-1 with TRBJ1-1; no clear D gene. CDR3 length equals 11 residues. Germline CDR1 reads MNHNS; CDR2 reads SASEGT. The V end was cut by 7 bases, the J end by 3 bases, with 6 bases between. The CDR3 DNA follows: TGTGCCAGCACGGGGTACACTGAAGCTTTCTTT. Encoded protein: CASTGYTEAFF.

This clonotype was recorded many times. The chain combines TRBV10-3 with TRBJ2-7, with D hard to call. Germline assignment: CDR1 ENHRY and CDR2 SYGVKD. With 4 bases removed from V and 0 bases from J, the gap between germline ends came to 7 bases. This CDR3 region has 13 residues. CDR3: CAISATHSYEQYF. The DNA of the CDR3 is TGTGCCATCAGTGCGACACACTCCTACGAGCAGTACTTC.

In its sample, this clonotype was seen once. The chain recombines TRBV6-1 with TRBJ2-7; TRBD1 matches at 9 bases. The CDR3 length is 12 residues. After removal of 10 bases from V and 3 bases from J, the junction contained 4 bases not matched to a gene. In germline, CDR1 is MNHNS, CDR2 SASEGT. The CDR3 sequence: CATETGGYEQYF. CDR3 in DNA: TGTGCCACCGAGACAGGGGGCTACGAGCAGTACTTC.

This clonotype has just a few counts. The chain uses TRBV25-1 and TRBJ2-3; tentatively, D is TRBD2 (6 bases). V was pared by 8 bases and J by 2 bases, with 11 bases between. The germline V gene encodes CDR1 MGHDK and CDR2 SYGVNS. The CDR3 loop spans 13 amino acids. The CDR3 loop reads CASAGPFTDTQYF. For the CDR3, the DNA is TGTGCCAGCGCGGGACCATTCACAGATACGCAGTATTTT.